Shown below are 18 T cell receptor beta chains from a single sample sequenced in a study of metastatic and nonmetastatic thyroid tumors. MiXCR reprocessed the PCR reads for TCRdb. The sample has around 28,000 clones; around 15% are singletons. Thyroid surgery was preceded by no treatment in any patient. The sequenced material came from blood. Source of these receptors: a female donor with papillary thyroid cancer or a benign thyroid nodule (not recorded which). Some clones in this sample may be carry-over from other donors' samples.

The V and J genes are TRBV4-1 and TRBJ1-1; D may be TRBD1 (5 bases). The CDR3 covers 19 residues. CDR1 is MGHRA and CDR2 is YSYEKL in the germline V gene. V was shortened by 1 base and J by 1 base, with 22 bases between the two germline ends. The CDR3 DNA reads TGCGCCAGCAGCCAAGTGGGATACCGGGACCGGAGGGGGAACACTGAAGCTTTCTTT. This sequence encodes CASSQVGYRDRRGNTEAFF.

Within the sample, this clone is medium-sized. The genes are TRBV6-1 and TRBJ2-7; D tentatively reads TRBD1 or TRBD2 (5 bases each). CDR3 length: 12 residues. V was shortened by 1 base and J by 4 bases, with 5 bases between the two germline ends. From germline, CDR1 is MNHNS and CDR2 SASEGT. The CDR3 is CASSEGGYEQYF. The CDR3 DNA sequence: TGTGCCAGCAGTGAAGGGGGGTACGAGCAGTACTTC.

Of note for this clone: Since the CDR3 does not end with the conserved phenylalanine or tryptophan, this likely comes from a read error. The chain links TRBV11-2 to TRBJ1-2; D may be TRBD1 (5 bases). The CDR3 runs to 13 residues. The germline gives CDR1 SGHAT, CDR2 FQNNGV. CDR3 coding DNA: TGTGCAAGCAGCCTGGGGGGAGGCTATGGCTACACCCTC. Its protein product is CASSLGGGYGYTL.

This clone has a count of ten or more. This chain uses TRBV11-1 with TRBJ1-3; D ambiguous. V was trimmed by 0 bases and J by 0 bases, leaving 9 bases between them. The CDR3 sequence is 16 residues long. In germline, CDR1 is SGHAT, CDR2 FQDESV (reference sequence). The CDR3 nucleotides are TGTGCCAGCAGCTTAGCCGGACTCACCTCTGGAAACACCATATATTTT. Residues: CASSLAGLTSGNTIYF.

The table lists this clone with a few counts. The chain has TRBV19 and TRBJ1-5; D might be TRBD1 (6 bases). CDR3 length: 14 amino acids. The germline V gene encodes CDR1 LNHDA and CDR2 SQIVND (reference sequence). Trimming stripped 10 bases from V and 6 bases from J, with 19 bases between. The CDR3 DNA reads TGTGCCACCCAAGGGGATTGGGGGCCTCAGCCCCAGCATTTT. Amino acids: CATQGDWGPQPQHF.

Within the sample, this clone is medium-sized. V usage is TRBV6-1 and J usage is TRBJ1-2; TRBD1 agrees at 12 bases. The trim removed 6 bases at V and 6 bases at J, leaving 5 bases unmatched. The V gene's germline CDR1 is MNHNS and CDR2 SASEGT. The CDR3 has 14 amino acids. DNA of the CDR3: TGTGCCAGCAGGGGGGACAGGGGGCGAGATGGCTACACCTTC. This sequence encodes CASRGDRGRDGYTF.

This clone was observed a handful of times. A clone one base away is much larger, so this may be a read error. This sequence joins TRBV4-2 and TRBJ2-5, with 10 bases identical to TRBD2. In germline, CDR1 is LGHNA, CDR2 YNFKEQ. CDR3 length: 16 residues. Trimming cost V 1 base and J 5 bases; bases outside gene matches: 7. The DNA for the CDR3 is TGTGCCAGCAGCCAAGGGAGCGGGGGGGCCTGGGAGACCCAGTACTTC. This sequence encodes CASSQGSGGAWETQYF.

This clone was recorded a few times. This chain joins TRBV10-3 and TRBJ2-1, with 11 bases aligning to TRBD1. With 3 bases clipped from V and 14 bases from J, the junction kept 3 bases outside the gene matches. The germline V gene encodes CDR1 ENHRY and CDR2 SYGVKD. This CDR3 is built from 12 residues. CDR3 protein: CAISETGQGEFF. The DNA for the CDR3 is TGTGCCATCAGTGAAACGGGACAGGGGGAGTTCTTC.

This clone has only one observation. This may come from a read error, since a much larger clone is one base off. The sample carries other DNA sequences with the same CDR3. V gene TRBV20-1 combines with J gene TRBJ2-1; 7 nucleotides align to TRBD1. The CDR3 is 11 amino acids. Trimming cost V 7 bases and J 9 bases; bases outside gene matches: 6. Germline V gene sequence: CDR1 DFQATT, CDR2 SNEGSKA (reference sequence). CDR3 bases: TGCAGTGGCAACAGGGGCCCTGAGCAGTTCTTC. This codes for CSGNRGPEQFF.

This clone was seen repeatedly, ten times or more. The V and J genes are TRBV19 and TRBJ1-5, with unresolved D. This CDR3 has 12 residues. From germline, CDR1 is LNHDA and CDR2 SQIVND (reference sequence). V was clipped by 3 bases and J by 6 bases, with 6 bases between them. CDR3: CASSIHPQPQHF. The CDR3 nucleotides are TGTGCCAGTAGTATTCACCCTCAGCCCCAGCATTTT.

This clone has a handful of counts. The chain couples TRBV25-1 to TRBJ2-3, with 9 bases fitting TRBD2. V shed 4 bases and J 3 bases; nucleotides not matched to a gene: 11. The CDR3 is 17 residues long. Germline V lookup: CDR1 MGHDK, CDR2 SYGVNS. CDR3 nucleotides: TGTGCCAGCAGTGGCCTAGTTAGCGGGGGACTGACAGATACGCAGTATTTT. It yields the protein CASSGLVSGGLTDTQYF.

The table lists this clone with many counts. The rearrangement uses TRBV7-9 and TRBJ1-6, with D hard to call. The germline V gene has CDR1 SEHNR and CDR2 FQNEAQ (reference sequence). The CDR3 is made up of 16 amino acids. With 5 bases removed from V and 7 bases from J, the gap between germline ends came to 18 bases. This CDR3 is CASSPRMRMENSPLHF. The CDR3 nucleotides read TGTGCCAGCAGCCCCCGGATGCGAATGGAAAATTCACCCCTCCACTTT.

By proportion, this clone is medium-sized. The rearrangement uses TRBV6-1 and TRBJ1-1, with 8 nucleotides matching TRBD1. In germline, CDR1 is MNHNS, CDR2 SASEGT. The CDR3 consists of 17 residues. V trimming: 4 bases; J trimming: 3 bases; junction bases outside the gene matches: 13. The CDR3 is CASSGTSGTGIYTEAFF. The DNA of the CDR3 is TGTGCCAGCAGTGGGACCTCCGGGACAGGCATTTACACTGAAGCTTTCTTT.

In regard to this clone: A read error may be the cause here, since a much bigger clone is one base away. The chain recombines TRBV20-1 with TRBJ1-6, with TRBD1 matching over 9 bases. CDR3 size: 15 residues. CDR1 and CDR2 from the germline V gene are DFQATT and SNEGSKA (reference sequence). J gave up 8 bases and V 6 bases, and 11 bases lay outside the gene matches. In DNA, the CDR3 is TGCAGTGCACCGACCGGGACAGGGTGCGATTCACCCCTCCACTTT. Translated: CSAPTGTGCDSPLHF.

This clone showed up just a few times. A much larger clone sits a single nucleotide away, making a read error possible. This rearrangement joins TRBV28 to TRBJ1-2; weak D call: TRBD1 (5 bases). The CDR3 has 14 residues. CDR1 is MDHEN and CDR2 is SYDVKM in the germline V gene. V lost 8 bases and J lost 2, with 15 bases in between. CDR3 bases: TGTGCCAGCTACATTGGGGGGGGGAACTATGGCTACACCTTC. It translates to CASYIGGGNYGYTF.

Comments on this clone: This may stem from a read error, because a much larger clone lies one nucleotide away. The sample carries other DNA sequences with the same CDR3. The rearrangement joins TRBV12-3 or TRBV12-4 to TRBJ2-1; D remains ambiguous. The CDR3 is made up of 11 amino acids. V was cut by 6 bases and J by 9 bases, with 9 bases left in between. The CDR3 loop is CASSQTGEQFF. In nucleotides, the CDR3 is TGTGCCAGCAGCCAGACTGGTGAGCAGTTCTTC.

This chain uses TRBV6-1 with TRBJ1-4, with D tentatively TRBD1 (6 bases). The CDR3 length is 14 residues. Germline loops: CDR1 MNHNS, CDR2 SASEGT. Deletions cut 6 bases from V and 5 bases from J, with 13 bases between. The CDR3 here is CASRQTGPNEKLFF. The CDR3, as DNA: TGTGCCAGCAGACAGACAGGCCCGAATGAAAAACTGTTTTTT.

This clone was seen ten or more times. The CDR3 nucleotides read TGTGCCAGTAGTGGCGGACTAGTTCATGAGCAGTTCTTC. This translates into CASSGGLVHEQFF. The chain links TRBV19 to TRBJ2-1, with TRBD2 matching over 7 bases. V trimming: 5 bases; J trimming: 8 bases; junction bases outside the gene matches: 6. In germline, CDR1 is LNHDA, CDR2 SQIVND (reference sequence). CDR3 length equals 13 residues.